This T cell receptor beta chain was sequenced during a study of monozygotic twins with inflammatory bowel disease. Study results and limitations: Patients with IBD had less TCRbeta diversity (inverse Simpson) than their healthy co-twins.

The length of the CDR3 is 13 residues. Remarks on this clonotype: What it binds is unknown.

Input per TCR library consisted of about 3.5 ug of total RNA. Every sample had its cDNA made across eight separate reactions. TCRdb re-called the 5' RACE reads and gives one entry per CDR3 protein, without DNA. The sample holds around 380,000 distinct CDR3 sequences. V is TRBV12-3 or TRBV12-4 and J is TRBJ2-2. This receptor was obtained from a human donor with ulcerative colitis or Crohn's disease, or a healthy co-twin of an affected twin (not recorded which). Material for sequencing was blood. The CDR3 loop is CASSLIATGELFF.